The T cell receptor beta chain described here comes from a study of T cell changes during pregnancy in multiple sclerosis. Only in-frame clones appear in the TCRdb table, and some are missing; sequencing was by immunoSEQ multiplex PCR. The table records 40,000 to 50,000 clones, 90% of them present only once. This clone was recorded once. The germline CDR1 and CDR2 sequences are MNHEY and SMNVEV (reference sequence). This CDR3 region has 14 residues. The V and J ends lost 3 bases and 3 bases respectively, with 12 bases between them. Sequences were derived from CD8+ T cells from peripheral blood mononuclear cells, sampled in the first trimester of pregnancy. This clonotype originated in a female donor with multiple sclerosis, enrolled in a pregnancy study. V gene TRBV27 combines with J gene TRBJ2-7; possible D gene TRBD1, 5 bases. CDR3 in amino acids: CASSFSGFLYEQYF. CDR3 coding DNA: TGTGCCAGCAGTTTTTCAGGGTTCCTCTACGAGCAGTACTTC.